The clone carrying this T cell receptor (beta chain) has just a few counts. How the authors handled the data: Quantification of nucleated cells was approximated via reference gene primer amplification. The assay was immunoSEQ multiplex PCR, and TCRdb's table has in-frame clones only and misses some. D and trimming come from the DNA, and the V and J calls and clone size come from that table. The data hold around 94,000 clones, with about 88% observed a single time. The sample is drawn from a study of blood T cell repertoires in COVID-19. Study-wide context: Material from acute and convalescent COVID-19 was sourced from the United States, Italy and Spain. Sample material is recorded as cDNA or gDNA derived from T cells, B-cell-depleted T cells, or PBMCs.

Trimming stripped 4 bases from V and 2 bases from J, with 9 bases between. CDR3 length: 14 amino acids. Germline V lookup: CDR1 SGHTA, CDR2 FQGNSA. The origin of this receptor is a man at least 80 years old with acute or convalescent COVID-19. The rearrangement uses TRBV7-2 and TRBJ2-1; a weak D match, TRBD2 (5 bases). Sequencing input: peripheral blood. CDR3 protein: CASSSRAAYNEQFF. CDR3 bases: TGTGCCAGCAGCTCGAGGGCTGCCTACAATGAGCAGTTCTTC.